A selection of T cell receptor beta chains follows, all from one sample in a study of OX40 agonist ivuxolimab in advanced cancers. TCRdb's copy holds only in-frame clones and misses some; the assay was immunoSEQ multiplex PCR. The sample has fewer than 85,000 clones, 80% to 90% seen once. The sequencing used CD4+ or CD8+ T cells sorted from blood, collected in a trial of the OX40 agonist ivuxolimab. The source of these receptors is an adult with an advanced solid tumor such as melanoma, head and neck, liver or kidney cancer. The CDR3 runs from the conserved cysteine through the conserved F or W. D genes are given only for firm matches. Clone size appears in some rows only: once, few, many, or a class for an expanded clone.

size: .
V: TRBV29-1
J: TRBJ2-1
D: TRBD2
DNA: TGCAGCGTTGGGGGCGGGAGCTCCTACAATGAGCAGTTCTTC
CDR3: CSVGGGSSYNEQFF

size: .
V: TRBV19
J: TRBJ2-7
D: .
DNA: TGTGCCAGTAGTATTGGCAACCCCTACGAGCAGTACTTC
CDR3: CASSIGNPYEQYF

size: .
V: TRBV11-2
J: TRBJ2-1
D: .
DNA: TGTGCCAGCAGCCCCACGCTCCGGGCTGGCGATGAGCAGTTCTTC
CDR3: CASSPTLRAGDEQFF

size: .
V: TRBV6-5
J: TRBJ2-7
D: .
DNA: TGTGCCAGCAGGCCCCGGGACGCAGCCTACGAGCAGTACTTC
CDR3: CASRPRDAAYEQYF

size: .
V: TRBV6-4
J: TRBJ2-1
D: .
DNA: TGTGCCAGCGGGGGACTCCCTGGAGATGAGCAGTTCTTC
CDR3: CASGGLPGDEQFF

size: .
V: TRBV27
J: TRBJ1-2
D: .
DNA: TGTGCCAGCAGTCCGGGCCTAGGGTATGGCTACACCTTC
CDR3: CASSPGLGYGYTF

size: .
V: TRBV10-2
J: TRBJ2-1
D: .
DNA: TGCGCCAGCAGTGAAAGACACGAGCAGTTCTTC
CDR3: CASSERHEQFF

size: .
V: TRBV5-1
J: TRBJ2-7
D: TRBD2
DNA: TGCGCCAGCAGCTACCCTTCTAGCGGGAGGGCGCAAGAGCAGTACTTC
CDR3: CASSYPSSGRAQEQYF

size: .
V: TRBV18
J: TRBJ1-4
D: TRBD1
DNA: TGTGCCAGCTCGCCCCCGGGACAGGGGAGAGAAAAACTGTTTTTT
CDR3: CASSPPGQGREKLFF

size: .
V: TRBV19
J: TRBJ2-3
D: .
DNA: TGTGCCAGTAGTATTACGTGGGGGCTCACAGATACGCAGTATTTT
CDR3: CASSITWGLTDTQYF

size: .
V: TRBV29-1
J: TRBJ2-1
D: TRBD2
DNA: TGCAGCGTTGTGGGACTAGCGGGGGGTCTTTCCTACAATGAGCAGTTCTTC
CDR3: CSVVGLAGGLSYNEQFF

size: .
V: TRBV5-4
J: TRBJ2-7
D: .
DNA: TGTGCCAGCAGCTTGCGGGGCAGGGCAGCCGAGCAGTACTTC
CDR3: CASSLRGRAAEQYF

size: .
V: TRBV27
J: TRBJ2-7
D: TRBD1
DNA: TGTGCCAGCAGTACCCGACAGGGCGAGCAGTACTTC
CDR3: CASSTRQGEQYF

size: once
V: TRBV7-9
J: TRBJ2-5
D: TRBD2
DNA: TGTGCCAGCAGCTTGCCGACTAGCGGGGGGGAAGAGACCCAGTACTTC
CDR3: CASSLPTSGGEETQYF

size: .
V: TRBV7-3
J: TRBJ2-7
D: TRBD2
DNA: TGTGCCAGCAGCCCGGGGGCGGGAGGGTACGGCGAGCAGTACTTC
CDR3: CASSPGAGGYGEQYF

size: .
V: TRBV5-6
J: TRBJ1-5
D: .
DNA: TGTGCCAGCAGCTTGGGGGGGGCGGGTAGCAATCAGCCCCAGCATTTT
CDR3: CASSLGGAGSNQPQHF

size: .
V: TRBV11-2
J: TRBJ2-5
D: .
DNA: TGTGCCAGCAGCACGCCCGGGGGCAGAGGGACCCAGTACTTC
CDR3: CASSTPGGRGTQYF

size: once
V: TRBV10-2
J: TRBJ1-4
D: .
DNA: TGCGCCAGCAGTGAACCGGACAGTTATAATGAAAAACTGTTTTTT
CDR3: CASSEPDSYNEKLFF

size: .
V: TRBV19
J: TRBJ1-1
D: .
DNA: TGTGCCAGTGGCCAGGGGATGAACACTGAAGCTTTCTTT
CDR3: CASGQGMNTEAFF

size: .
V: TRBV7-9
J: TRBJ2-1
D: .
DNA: TGTGCCAGCAGCTTATATCTAGGGGGGATCAATGAGCAGTTCTTC
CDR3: CASSLYLGGINEQFF

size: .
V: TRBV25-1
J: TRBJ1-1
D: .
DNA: TGTGCCAGCAGTGGAGACAGCTGGGACCCTGAAGCTTTCTTT
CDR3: CASSGDSWDPEAFF

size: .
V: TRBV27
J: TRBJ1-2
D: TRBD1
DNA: TGTGCCAGCAGTTTACAGGGGGCTGATGGCTACACCTTC
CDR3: CASSLQGADGYTF

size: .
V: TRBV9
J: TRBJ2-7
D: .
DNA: TGTGCCAGCAGCGTAGCTTCTAGCGAAACCTACGAGCAGTACTTC
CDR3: CASSVASSETYEQYF

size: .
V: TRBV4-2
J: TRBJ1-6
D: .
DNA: TGTGCCAGCAGCCATGACCCCAGGGTCCCAGAAGTTTACCTCCACTTT
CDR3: CASSHDPRVPEVYLHF

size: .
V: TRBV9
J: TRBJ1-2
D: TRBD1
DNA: TGTGCCAGCGCTTCCAGGGGGCATGGCTACACCTTC
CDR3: CASASRGHGYTF

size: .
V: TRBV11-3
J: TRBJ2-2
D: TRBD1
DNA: TGTGCCAGCAGCCGGACAGGGACTGGGCCGAACACCGGGGAGCTGTTTTTT
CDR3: CASSRTGTGPNTGELFF

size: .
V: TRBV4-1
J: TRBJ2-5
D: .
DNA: TGCGCCAGCAGCCAAGTTGGTAGCTTGGAGACCCAGTACTTC
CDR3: CASSQVGSLETQYF

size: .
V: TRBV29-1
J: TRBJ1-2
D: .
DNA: TGCAGCGTGGGGGGAGGGAGTAACTATGGCTACACCTTC
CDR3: CSVGGGSNYGYTF

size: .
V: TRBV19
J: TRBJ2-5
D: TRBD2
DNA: TGTGCCAGTAGTATAGGGGCGGGCGGGGGCCAAGAGACCCAGTACTTC
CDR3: CASSIGAGGGQETQYF

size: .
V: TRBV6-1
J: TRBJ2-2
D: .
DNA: TGTGCCAGCCTAGGCTTCACCGGGGAGCTGTTTTTT
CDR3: CASLGFTGELFF

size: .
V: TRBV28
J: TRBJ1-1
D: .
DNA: TGTGCCAGCAGTTGGGGGTCCACTGAAGCTTTCTTT
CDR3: CASSWGSTEAFF

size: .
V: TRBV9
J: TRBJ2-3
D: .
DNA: TGTGCCAGCAGCGTAGTAGGAACAGATACGCAGTATTTT
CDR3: CASSVVGTDTQYF

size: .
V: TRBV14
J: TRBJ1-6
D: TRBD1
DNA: TGTGCCAGCAGCCAAGAAAACAGGGGGATGAATTCACCCCTCCACTTT
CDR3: CASSQENRGMNSPLHF

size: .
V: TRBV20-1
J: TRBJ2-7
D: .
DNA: TGCAGTGCTACCTCATCGTACGAGCAGTACTTC
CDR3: CSATSSYEQYF

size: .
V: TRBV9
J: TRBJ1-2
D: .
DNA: TGTGCCAGCAGCCCGTACGGGGGGGTATCTAACTATGGCTACACCTTC
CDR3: CASSPYGGVSNYGYTF

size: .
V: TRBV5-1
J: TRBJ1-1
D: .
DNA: TGCGCCAGCAGTATAACTGGGGCCTTGAACACTGAAGCTTTCTTT
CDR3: CASSITGALNTEAFF

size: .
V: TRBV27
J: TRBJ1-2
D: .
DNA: TGTGCCAGCAGTTTAGACAGGCGAAACTATGGCTACACCTTC
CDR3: CASSLDRRNYGYTF

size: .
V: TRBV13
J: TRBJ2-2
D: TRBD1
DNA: TGTGCCAGCAGCTTAGGCCTCGGGACAGGAAGGCACGGGGAGCTGTTTTTT
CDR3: CASSLGLGTGRHGELFF

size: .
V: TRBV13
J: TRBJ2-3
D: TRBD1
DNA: TGTGCCAGCAGCTTAGGGTCCGGGACAGGGGGCACAGATACGCAGTATTTT
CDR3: CASSLGSGTGGTDTQYF

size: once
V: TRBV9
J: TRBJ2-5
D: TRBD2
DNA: TGTGCCAGCAGCGTAGAGGGGGGACTAGCGGGAGAGACCCAGTACTTC
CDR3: CASSVEGGLAGETQYF

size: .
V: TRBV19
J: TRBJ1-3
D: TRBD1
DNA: TGTGCCAGTAGTTCGGACAGGCCAAGCTCTGGAAACACCATATATTTT
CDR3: CASSSDRPSSGNTIYF

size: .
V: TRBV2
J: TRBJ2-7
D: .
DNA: TGTGCCAGCAGTGACCGGGACAAGTCCTACGAGCAGTACTTC
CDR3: CASSDRDKSYEQYF

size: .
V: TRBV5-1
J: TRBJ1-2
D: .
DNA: TGCGCCAGCAGCTTGGACAGCCGATATGGCTACACCTTC
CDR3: CASSLDSRYGYTF

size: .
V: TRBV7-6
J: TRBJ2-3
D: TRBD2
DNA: TGTGCCAGCAGCCTGGGACTAGCGGGAGCGGGGGATACGCAGTATTTT
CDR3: CASSLGLAGAGDTQYF

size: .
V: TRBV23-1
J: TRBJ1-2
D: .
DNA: TGCGCCAGCACCGCGGAATACACAGCTGGCTACACCTTC
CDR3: CASTAEYTAGYTF

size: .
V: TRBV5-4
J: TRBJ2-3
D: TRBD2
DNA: TGTGCCAGCAACCTAGCGGGGGGGCCAGATACGCAGTATTTT
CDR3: CASNLAGGPDTQYF

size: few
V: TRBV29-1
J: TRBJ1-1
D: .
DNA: TGCAGCGGCCAGGACAGATCTTACACTGAAGCTTTCTTT
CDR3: CSGQDRSYTEAFF

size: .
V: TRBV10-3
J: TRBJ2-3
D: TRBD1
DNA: TGTGCCATCAGTGTAAAGGACAGGGCGTGGAAGTTGGATACGCAGTATTTT
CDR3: CAISVKDRAWKLDTQYF

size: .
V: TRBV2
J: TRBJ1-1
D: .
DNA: TGTGCCAGTCCACGGGGTACCACTGAAGCTTTCTTT
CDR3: CASPRGTTEAFF

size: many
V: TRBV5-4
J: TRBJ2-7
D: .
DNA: TGTGCCAGCAGCTACGGGGGCACTTCCTACGAGCAGTACTTC
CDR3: CASSYGGTSYEQYF

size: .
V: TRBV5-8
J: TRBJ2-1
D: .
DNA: TGTGCCAGCAGCTTAGGCGTCCAGGATGAGCAGTTCTTC
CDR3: CASSLGVQDEQFF

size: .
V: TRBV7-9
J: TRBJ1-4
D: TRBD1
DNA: TGTGCCAGCACAGGGACAGTTAATGAAAAACTGTTTTTT
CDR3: CASTGTVNEKLFF

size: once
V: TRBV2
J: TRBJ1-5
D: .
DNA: TGTGCCAGCAGTAAAGCTTGGACAGAAAATAGCAATCAGCCCCAGCATTTT
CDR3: CASSKAWTENSNQPQHF

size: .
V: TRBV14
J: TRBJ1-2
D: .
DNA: TGTGCCAGCAGCCAAGTTCTTGGGGCGGACTATGGCTACACCTTC
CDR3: CASSQVLGADYGYTF